This TCR beta chain is from a study of identical twins. TCRdb re-called the 5' RACE reads with MiXCR, one entry per CDR3 protein. The sample lists about 920,000 distinct CDR3 sequences; 9% to 15% were seen once. Only a few counts were recorded for this clonotype. Looked up from germline, CDR1 is DFQATT and CDR2 is SNEGSKA (reference sequence). There are 15 residues in the CDR3. V lost 5 bases to trimming and J lost 2 bases; unmatched junction nucleotides: 11. This sample also appeared in a second study, on yellow fever vaccine responses in identical twins.

Input material: PBMCs. The source of this sequence is a woman between 18 and 29 years old in good health. V usage is TRBV20-1 and J usage is TRBJ2-7; TRBD1 matches 8 bases. The DNA for the CDR3 is TGCAGTGCTTCCCCCTGGCGGGACAGGACCTACGAGCAGTACTTC. Amino acid sequence: CSASPWRDRTYEQYF.